This TCR beta chain is from a study of T-cell memory formation after mild COVID-19. TCRdb reprocessed the 5' RACE reads via MiXCR and lists one record per CDR3 protein. The data contain more than 110,000 distinct CDR3 sequences, about 23% of them singletons. With 1 base removed from V and 6 bases from J, the gap between germline ends came to 11 bases. Germline CDR1 reads SEHNR; CDR2 reads FQNEAQ (reference sequence). The CDR3 is made up of 14 amino acids. The V and J genes are TRBV7-9 and TRBJ2-3; D call uncertain. Sequences were obtained from PBMCs or a T cell subset sorted from them (not recorded which). The TCR sequence derives from an adult woman who had mild COVID-19 (a few samples of this study predate the infection). Cell type and time point are not known. CDR3 protein: CASSLEGRGDTQYF. CDR3 bases: TGTGCCAGCAGCTTAGAAGGGCGTGGGGATACGCAGTATTTT.